Below, 17 T cell receptor beta chains from the same sample are listed, as sequenced in a study of shared clonotypes between healthy human individuals. CD45RO-negative CD8 cells positively selected for CCR7 made up the naive population, which excluded terminally differentiated effector memory CD45RA+ cells. Using immunoSEQ multiplex PCR, the repertoire was profiled, and TCRdb retains in-frame clones only, with some absent. The sample records some 2 million clones, less than 95% being singletons. The sample consisted of naive CD8+ T cells sorted from blood. These TCRs come from a man aged 18 to 29 in good health.

The CDR3 spells CASSSSTGGAFYEQYF. CDR3 bases: TGTGCCAGCAGCTCGTCGACAGGGGGCGCGTTCTACGAGCAGTACTTC. This sequence joins TRBV5-4 and TRBJ2-7, with 10 bases fitting TRBD1. The V segment lost 3 bases and the J segment 3 bases; nucleotides outside the gene matches: 9. CDR1 and CDR2 from the germline V gene are SGHNT and YYREEE (reference sequence). This CDR3 comprises 16 residues.

A note on this clone: Other DNA sequences within the sample encode an identical CDR3. V gene TRBV5-1 combines with J gene TRBJ1-4, with D perhaps TRBD1 (5 bases). The CDR3 consists of 14 residues. Germline assignment: CDR1 SGHRS and CDR2 YFSETQ. Trimming pared 0 bases from V and 2 bases from J, leaving 5 bases between. CDR3 bases: TGCGCCAGCAGCTTGGAGGGGACTAATGAAAAACTGTTTTTT. Translation: CASSLEGTNEKLFF.

J is TRBJ2-3 and V is TRBV4-1; D is undetermined. The V end was cut by 1 base, the J end by 1 base, with 15 bases between. The CDR3 extends over 17 amino acids. Per the germline V gene, CDR1 is MGHRA and CDR2 is YSYEKL. The CDR3 loop is CASSQGGNHLGTDTQYF. The CDR3 region has the DNA TGCGCCAGCAGCCAAGGGGGTAATCACCTGGGCACAGATACGCAGTATTTT.

The rearrangement links TRBV7-9 to TRBJ2-7; D is ambiguous. Germline CDR1 and CDR2: SEHNR and FQNEAQ (reference sequence). The V end lost 5 bases, the J end lost 3 bases, and 8 bases lay between the germline ends. The CDR3 is 12 amino acids. The CDR3 DNA reads as TGTGCCAGCAGCCGCCTAGGCTACGAGCAGTACTTC. Its protein product is CASSRLGYEQYF.

The CDR3 nucleotides read TGCGCCAGCAGTGTCCTAGCGGTTAGCACAGATACGCAGTATTTT. Amino acid sequence: CASSVLAVSTDTQYF. The chain is built from TRBV10-2 and TRBJ2-3; 7 bases fit TRBD2. From germline, CDR1 is WSHSY and CDR2 SAAADI. V was clipped by 4 bases and J by 0 bases; unmatched bases: 4. The CDR3 runs 15 residues.

The genes are TRBV7-2 and TRBJ2-7, with a possible D match to TRBD1 (5 bases). CDR1 and CDR2 (germline): SGHTA, FQGNSA. Trimming pared 8 bases from V and 3 bases from J, leaving 20 bases between. The CDR3 has 15 amino acids. In nucleotides, the CDR3 is TGTGCCAGCCAAGGGGCACCGTCGGTTTTCTACGAGCAGTACTTC. The encoded protein is CASQGAPSVFYEQYF.

The chain joins TRBV4-1 to TRBJ2-7; unclear D gene. Germline assignment: CDR1 MGHRA and CDR2 YSYEKL. V shed 0 bases and J shed 0 bases, with 9 bases lying between them. This CDR3 contains 15 residues. CDR3 nucleotide sequence: TGCGCCAGCAGCCAAGAAGCCTGGGGCTCCTACGAGCAGTACTTC. The encoded protein is CASSQEAWGSYEQYF.

This chain uses TRBV7-6 with TRBJ2-3; TRBD2 matches 8 bases. Germline CDR1 and CDR2: SGHVS and FNYEAQ. The CDR3 has 16 amino acids. J was trimmed by 2 bases and V by 4 bases; bases with no gene match: 8. The CDR3 protein is CASSYYSGAPTDTQYF. Written as DNA, the CDR3 is TGTGCCAGCAGCTACTATAGCGGGGCCCCCACAGATACGCAGTATTTT.

CDR3 region: CASTFEREGNEQFF. The CDR3 DNA reads as TGTGCCAGCACTTTCGAGCGGGAGGGAAATGAGCAGTTCTTC. The chain combines TRBV7-9 with TRBJ2-1; TRBD2 agrees at 10 bases. The CDR3 is 14 amino acids. V shed 7 bases and J 7 bases; nucleotides not matched to a gene: 7. Germline CDR1 and CDR2: SEHNR and FQNEAQ (reference sequence).

This chain connects TRBV11-2 to TRBJ2-1, with 9 bases identical to TRBD1. V trimming: 5 bases; J trimming: 7 bases; junction bases outside the gene matches: 12. Germline values: CDR1 SGHAT, CDR2 FQNNGV. The CDR3 is 16 residues long. DNA of the CDR3: TGTGCCAGCAGCACGAAGGGACAGGGAGGAAGGAATGAGCAGTTCTTC. Protein sequence: CASSTKGQGGRNEQFF. The variable domain in full, completed from reference TRBV11-2 and TRBJ2-1, reads EAGVAQSPRYKIIEKRQSVAFWCNPISGHATLYWYQQILGQGPKLLIQFQNNGVVDDSQLPKDRFSAERLKGVDSTLKIQPAKLEDSAVYLCASSTKGQGGRNEQFFGPGTRLTVL.

This CDR3 is CASSPREAGGYEQYF. The CDR3 nucleotides are TGTGCCAGCAGCCCTAGGGAGGCCGGGGGCTACGAGCAGTACTTC. The chain joins TRBV11-2 to TRBJ2-7, with TRBD2 as a possible D gene (6 bases). V was trimmed by 5 bases and J by 3 bases, leaving 17 bases between them. In germline, CDR1 is SGHAT, CDR2 FQNNGV. The CDR3 covers 15 residues.

The chain links TRBV5-6 to TRBJ2-7; 8 bases are shared with TRBD2. Per germline, CDR1 SGHDT and CDR2 YYEEEE. Losses at the gene ends were 5 bases for V and 6 bases for J; bases not matched to a gene: 7. This CDR3 is built from 13 residues. The CDR3 nucleotides read TGTGCCAGCAGGTCCGGGACTAGGGCCGAGCAGTACTTC. This translates into CASRSGTRAEQYF.

The J gene is TRBJ2-1, the V gene TRBV7-9; possibly TRBD2 for D (5 bases). The germline V gene encodes CDR1 SEHNR and CDR2 FQNEAQ (reference sequence). This CDR3 contains 15 residues. Trimming removed 4 bases from V and 6 bases from J, with 16 bases in between. The CDR3 region is CASSSDEGGPNEQFF. The CDR3 DNA reads as TGTGCCAGCAGCTCGGACGAGGGTGGTCCCAATGAGCAGTTCTTC. Full variable domain (outside the CDR3, taken from reference TRBV7-9 and TRBJ2-1): DTGVSQNPRHKITKRGQNVTFRCDPISEHNRLYWYRQTLGQGPEFLTYFQNEAQLEKSRLLSDRFSAERPKGSFSTLEIQRTEQGDSAMYLCASSSDEGGPNEQFFGPGTRLTVL.

This clone has a single count. J is TRBJ1-5 and V is TRBV6-1, with 10 positions matching TRBD1. This CDR3 contains 17 residues. V lost 0 bases to trimming and J lost 7 bases; unmatched junction nucleotides: 9. From germline, CDR1 is MNHNS and CDR2 SASEGT. The CDR3 is CASSEAFGTGDHQPQHF. The CDR3 DNA sequence: TGTGCCAGCAGTGAAGCGTTTGGGACAGGGGATCACCAGCCCCAGCATTTT.

The chain uses TRBV2 and TRBJ1-2; D gene ambiguous. The ends were cut back, 3 bases at V and 2 bases at J, with 10 bases in the middle. Germline CDR1 and CDR2: SNHLY and FYNNEI. This CDR3 spans 14 amino acids. CDR3 coding DNA: TGTGCCAGCAGTGACTGGGAGTTAAACTATGGCTACACCTTC. Translating gives CASSDWELNYGYTF.

This clone was detected a few times. Other DNA sequences in the sample encode the same CDR3. The rearrangement joins TRBV19 to TRBJ2-2; D not certain. Between the trimmed V and J ends, which lost 3 bases and 6 bases, there was a span of 2 bases. Per germline, CDR1 LNHDA and CDR2 SQIVND (reference sequence). This CDR3 region has 11 residues. CDR3 sequence reads: CASSISGELFF. The CDR3 nucleotides are TGTGCCAGTAGTATTTCCGGGGAGCTGTTTTTT.

V gene TRBV5-6 combines with J gene TRBJ1-1; possibly TRBD1 for D (5 bases). This CDR3 has 13 amino acids. Trimming cost V 3 bases and J 10 bases, with 16 bases left between them. Germline V gene data show CDR1 as SGHDT and CDR2 as YYEEEE. The CDR3 loop is CASSSEGTWLAFF. The CDR3 nucleotides read TGTGCCAGCAGCTCAGAAGGGACGTGGTTAGCTTTCTTT. The full variable domain, its missing parts supplied by reference TRBV5-6 and TRBJ1-1, is DAGVTQSPTHLIKTRGQQVTLRCSPKSGHDTVSWYQQALGQGPQFIFQYYEEEERQRGNFPDRFSGHQFPNYSSELNVNALLLGDSALYLCASSSEGTWLAFFGQGTRLTVV.